This entry lists 17 T cell receptor beta chains sequenced from one sample in a study of CD8+ T cells in alopecia areata. Extraction of RNA preceded its reverse transcription into cDNA, which served as the sequencing template. Libraries were prepared by immunoSEQ multiplex PCR; TCRdb keeps only in-frame clonotypes and omits some of them. Altogether some 56,000 clones are present, 95% to 97% being singletons, with the ten largest covering roughly 25%. The source was CD8+ T cells sorted from blood, collected at week 0. Every receptor here comes from a human donor with alopecia areata.

The chain uses TRBV29-1 and TRBJ1-1; D is ambiguous. Germline values: CDR1 SQVTM, CDR2 ANQGSEA. V lost 1 base and J 7 bases, leaving 10 bases between the germline ends. The CDR3 totals 12 residues. As DNA, the CDR3 is TGCAGCGTTGAAGGGGAAGGTGGTGAAGCTTTCTTT. It codes for CSVEGEGGEAFF.

The rearrangement uses TRBV5-1 and TRBJ2-7, with TRBD1 identical over 8 bases. The CDR3 covers 16 residues. The ends lost 0 bases at V and 2 bases at J; junction bases unmatched: 7. Germline V CDR1 and CDR2: SGHRS, YFSETQ. CDR3 DNA: TGCGCCAGCAGCTTGGGACAGGGGTCCCTTACCTACGAGCAGTACTTC. Residues: CASSLGQGSLTYEQYF.

The chain employs TRBV19 and TRBJ2-7, with D possibly being TRBD1 or TRBD2 (5 bases each). Germline CDR1 reads LNHDA; CDR2 reads SQIVND (reference sequence). Trimming stripped 3 bases from V and 4 bases from J, with 10 bases between. The CDR3 has 13 amino acids. The CDR3 nucleotides read TGTGCCAGTAGTATTAGGGGCGGGTACGAGCAGTACTTC. This encodes CASSIRGGYEQYF.

The chain combines TRBV7-9 with TRBJ2-1; TRBD2 aligns across 12 bases. The CDR3 is 15 residues long. Germline trimming cut 4 bases from V and 7 bases from J; bases unmatched to any gene: 5. The germline gives CDR1 SEHNR, CDR2 FQNEAQ (reference sequence). In nucleotides, the CDR3 is TGTGCCAGCAGCTCTAGCGGGGGGGCAGATAATGAGCAGTTCTTC. This translates into CASSSSGGADNEQFF.

The genes are TRBV7-6 and TRBJ2-6; D uncertain. Germline V lookup: CDR1 SGHVS, CDR2 FNYEAQ. CDR3 length equals 13 residues. V lost 0 bases and J lost 3, with 0 bases in between. CDR3 residues: CASSLAGANVLTF. The CDR3, as DNA: TGTGCCAGCAGCTTAGCTGGGGCCAACGTCCTGACTTTC.

This clone has a handful of counts. The gene calls are TRBV19 and TRBJ1-1; 9 bases agree with TRBD1. CDR3 length: 16 residues. Germline CDR1 is LNHDA and CDR2 is SQIVND (reference sequence). With 8 bases clipped from V and 3 bases from J, the junction kept 13 bases outside the gene matches. This CDR3 reads CASAGGTGYVDTEAFF. The CDR3 nucleotides are TGTGCCAGTGCAGGAGGGACAGGGTACGTTGACACTGAAGCTTTCTTT.

This sequence joins TRBV7-2 and TRBJ2-5, with TRBD2 matching over 7 bases. This CDR3 has 15 amino acids. Germline CDR1 SGHTA, CDR2 FQGNSA. V shed 1 base and J 6 bases; nucleotides not matched to a gene: 8. This CDR3 reads CASSLEGTMGKTQYF. CDR3 coding DNA: TGTGCCAGCAGCTTAGAGGGGACTATGGGCAAGACCCAGTACTTC.

The chain is built from TRBV7-8 and TRBJ1-5, with D possibly TRBD1 on 5 matching bases. In germline, CDR1 is SGHVS, CDR2 FQNEAQ. CDR3 length: 14 amino acids. V shed 1 base and J shed 8 bases, with 12 bases lying between them. CDR3 amino acids: CASSLEGRVKPQHF. The DNA for the CDR3 is TGTGCCAGCAGCTTAGAGGGGCGAGTAAAGCCCCAGCATTTT.

The V gene is TRBV19, the J gene TRBJ2-1; 13 bases are shared with TRBD2. The CDR3 consists of 15 residues. Trimming at V came to 4 bases and at J to 8 bases, leaving 5 bases not matched to a gene. The germline CDR1 and CDR2 sequences are LNHDA and SQIVND (reference sequence). The CDR3 here is CASSSTSGGADEQFF. CDR3 DNA: TGTGCCAGTAGTAGCACTAGCGGGGGGGCAGATGAGCAGTTCTTC.

The chain couples TRBV4-3 to TRBJ1-2, with D perhaps matching TRBD1 (5 bases). CDR1 and CDR2 (germline): LGHNA, YSLEER. V lost 1 base and J 0 bases, leaving 12 bases between the germline ends. CDR3 length: 16 residues. DNA of the CDR3: TGCGCCAGCAGCCAAGCTGGGACGGTCGCTAACTATGGCTACACCTTC. Translation gives CASSQAGTVANYGYTF.

The V call is TRBV18, the J call TRBJ2-7; D possibly corresponds to TRBD1 (6 bases). V shed 3 bases and J shed 3 bases, with 18 bases lying between them. Looked up from germline, CDR1 is KGHSH and CDR2 is LQKENI. The CDR3 is 16 residues long. CDR3 sequence reads: CASSPFPDRMDYEQYF. For the CDR3, the DNA is TGTGCCAGCTCACCCTTTCCCGACAGGATGGACTACGAGCAGTACTTC.

The rearrangement joins TRBV9 to TRBJ2-7, with D tentatively TRBD1 or TRBD2 (6 bases each). Germline loops: CDR1 SGDLS, CDR2 YYNGEE. The ends were cut back, 0 bases at V and 3 bases at J, with 13 bases in the middle. The CDR3 is made up of 15 amino acids. The CDR3, as DNA: TGTGCCAGCAGCGTAGGGTGGAGGGGGGACTACGAGCAGTACTTC. Translated: CASSVGWRGDYEQYF.

The chain employs TRBV27 and TRBJ1-5, with D tentatively TRBD1 (6 bases). The CDR3 length is 14 residues. Trimming removed 4 bases from V and 0 bases from J, with 7 bases in between. Germline V gives CDR1 MNHEY, CDR2 SMNVEV (reference sequence). The CDR3 nucleotides read TGTGCCAGCAGTTACAGGGTTAGCAATCAGCCCCAGCATTTT. Amino acids: CASSYRVSNQPQHF.

This chain connects TRBV27 to TRBJ2-1; 10 nucleotides agree with TRBD2. Germline lookup yields CDR1 MNHEY and CDR2 SMNVEV (reference sequence). The CDR3 contains 17 residues. V lost 5 bases to trimming and J lost 5 bases; unmatched junction nucleotides: 12. CDR3 DNA sequence: TGTGCCAGCAGTCCCCTCCCTAGCGGGGGCGATCACAATGAGCAGTTCTTC. Encoded protein: CASSPLPSGGDHNEQFF.

The chain employs TRBV7-8 and TRBJ2-7; D ambiguous. CDR1 SGHVS and CDR2 FQNEAQ come from the germline V gene. V was pared by 5 bases and J by 4 bases, with 9 bases between. This CDR3 spans 12 amino acids. CDR3 bases: TGTGCCAGCAGCCCCAGTCTATACGAGCAGTACTTC. It translates to CASSPSLYEQYF.

V is TRBV7-2 and J is TRBJ2-2; 11 nucleotides agree with TRBD2. The junction had 9 bases not matched to a gene; V was cut back by 2 bases and J by 1 base. Germline CDR1 reads SGHTA; CDR2 reads FQGNSA. CDR3 length: 19 amino acids. The DNA of the CDR3 is TGTGCCAGCAGCTTATGGCTAGCGGGGGGCCCCCTGAACACCGGGGAGCTGTTTTTT. Amino acid sequence: CASSLWLAGGPLNTGELFF.

This rearrangement joins TRBV19 to TRBJ2-1; D is unresolved. The CDR3 length is 13 residues. The V gene lost 6 bases and the J gene lost 0 bases, with 6 bases spanning the gap. CDR1 is LNHDA and CDR2 is SQIVND in the germline V gene (reference sequence). The chain's CDR3 is CASSPSSYNEQFF. The CDR3 nucleotides are TGTGCCAGTAGCCCCAGCTCCTACAATGAGCAGTTCTTC.